A single sample is the source of the 5 T cell receptor beta chains below, sequenced in a study of graft-versus-host responses after intestinal transplantation. Their cognate antigens are unknown. Using immunoSEQ multiplex PCR, the repertoire was profiled, and TCRdb retains in-frame clones only, with some absent. Of some 110,000 clones in the sample, about nine tenths were seen once. This material consisted of unstimulated CD4+ T cells sorted from spleen or lymph node cells, taken before intestinal transplant. The receptors stem from a human donor who received an intestinal transplant.

The chain joins TRBV7-2 to TRBJ1-2, with 8 bases aligning to TRBD1. The CDR3 loop spans 14 amino acids. Germline V gene data show CDR1 as SGHTA and CDR2 as FQGNSA. The V segment lost 0 bases and the J segment 5 bases; nucleotides outside the gene matches: 2. The CDR3 coding sequence is TGTGCCAGCAGCTTAGCGAGACAGGGGTATGGCTACACCTTC. This sequence encodes CASSLARQGYGYTF.

The chain employs TRBV9 and TRBJ2-3; D may be TRBD2 (6 bases). V dropped 3 bases and J dropped 2 bases, with 16 bases sitting between them. The CDR3 consists of 16 residues. CDR1 and CDR2 (germline): SGDLS, YYNGEE. The CDR3 nucleotides are TGTGCCAGCAGCGGTGGCTGGGGGGACCACACAGATACGCAGTATTTT. This encodes CASSGGWGDHTDTQYF.

This sequence joins TRBV30 and TRBJ2-1; D possibly corresponds to TRBD1 (5 bases). Between the trimmed V and J ends, which lost 5 bases and 9 bases, there was a span of 8 bases. Germline V gives CDR1 GTSNPN, CDR2 SVGIG (reference sequence). The CDR3 extends over 10 amino acids. The CDR3 coding sequence is TGTGCCTGGGGGGCGGTTGAGCAGTTCTTC. Encoded protein: CAWGAVEQFF. Filled out from reference TRBV30 and TRBJ2-1, the complete variable domain reads SQTIHQWPATLVQPVGSPLSLECTVEGTSNPNLYWYRQAAGRGLQLLFYSVGIGQISSEVPQNLSASRPQDRQFILSSKKLLLSDSGFYLCAWGAVEQFFGPGTRLTVL.

The V and J genes are TRBV2 and TRBJ1-2; D possibly corresponds to TRBD1 (5 bases). From germline, CDR1 is SNHLY and CDR2 FYNNEI. Trimming shortened V by 10 bases and J by 1 base, and 10 bases separated the two germline ends. The CDR3 is made up of 12 amino acids. CDR3 DNA sequence: TGTGCCACAAGGGGAAATAACTATGGCTACACCTTC. Translated, it gives CATRGNNYGYTF.

The chain recombines TRBV18 with TRBJ2-7, with D perhaps TRBD1 (6 bases). Trimming removed 2 bases at V and 5 bases at J, with 13 bases between. The CDR3 consists of 14 residues. CDR1 is KGHSH, CDR2 LQKENI, per germline. CDR3 amino acids: CASSPTQGGDEQYF. In nucleotides, the CDR3 is TGTGCCAGCTCACCAACACAGGGTGGCGACGAGCAGTACTTC.